This is a list of T cell receptor beta chains from one sample in a study of shared clonotypes between healthy human individuals. Some clones are missing from TCRdb's copy, which holds only in-frame ones; the method was immunoSEQ multiplex PCR. Of under 700,000 clones in the sample, 85% to 95% are singletons; the top ten hold approximately 0.11%. Sample: naive CD8+ T cells sorted from blood. The source of these receptors is a woman under 40 in good health. CDR3s include the opening cysteine and the closing phenylalanine or tryptophan. A D gene is named only where the DNA matches it firmly. Rows may omit the clone size; those that give it use once, few, many or a size class.

clone_size d_call j_call v_call cdr3_aa cdr3_nt
- - TRBJ1-3 TRBV9 CASSAFGGASGNTIYF TGTGCCAGCAGCGCCTTCGGCGGGGCATCTGGAAACACCATATATTTT
- - TRBJ2-1 TRBV4-2 CASSLLVAGDNEQFF TGTGCCAGCAGCCTCCTCGTAGCAGGGGACAATGAGCAGTTCTTC
- - TRBJ2-7 TRBV14 CASSQELVVEQYF TGTGCCAGCAGCCAAGAATTAGTCGTCGAGCAGTACTTC
- TRBD1 TRBJ2-1 TRBV27 CASSLGPGTGGFYNEQFF TGTGCCAGCAGTTTAGGACCCGGGACAGGGGGCTTCTACAATGAGCAGTTCTTC
once - TRBJ1-1 TRBV5-4 CASSWRQDNTEAFF TGTGCCAGCAGCTGGAGACAAGACAACACTGAAGCTTTCTTT
- TRBD2 TRBJ2-1 TRBV5-4 CASSPGGGNIEQFF TGTGCCAGCAGCCCCGGGGGAGGGAATATTGAGCAGTTCTTC
once - TRBJ2-1 TRBV7-9 CASSGASLYNEQFF TGTGCCAGCAGCGGCGCCTCGTTATACAATGAGCAGTTCTTC
- TRBD1 TRBJ1-2 TRBV29-1 CSVEGQGVSGDYGYTF TGCAGCGTTGAGGGACAGGGGGTTAGCGGTGACTATGGCTACACCTTC
- TRBD2 TRBJ2-5 TRBV19 CASSDASSGRLQETQYF TGTGCCAGTAGTGACGCGTCTAGCGGGAGGCTACAAGAGACCCAGTACTTC
- - TRBJ2-1 TRBV9 CASTAGHLDNEQFF TGTGCCAGCACGGCGGGACACCTAGACAATGAGCAGTTCTTC
once - TRBJ2-3 TRBV28 CASNFGVSDTQYF TGTGCCAGCAACTTCGGGGTTTCAGATACGCAGTATTTT
- - TRBJ2-7 TRBV7-8 CASSSDSRNEQYF TGTGCCAGCAGCTCGGACTCAAGGAACGAGCAGTACTTC
- - TRBJ1-3 TRBV5-4 CASSGEGGPGNTIYF TGTGCCAGCAGCGGCGAGGGTGGCCCTGGAAACACCATATATTTT
- - TRBJ2-5 TRBV15 CATSSDSYQETQYF TGTGCCACCAGCTCCGACAGTTACCAAGAGACCCAGTACTTC
- - TRBJ2-7 TRBV10-2 CASNRGGNEQYF TGCGCCAGCAACCGTGGGGGCAACGAGCAGTACTTC
once - TRBJ2-3 TRBV27 CASKTVGGADTQYF TGTGCCAGCAAGACCGTGGGGGGGGCGGATACGCAGTATTTT
- - TRBJ1-5 TRBV19 CASSMAPVWGGRSQPQHF TGTGCCAGTAGTATGGCTCCCGTATGGGGGGGGCGCAGTCAGCCCCAGCATTTT
- TRBD2 TRBJ2-7 TRBV5-1 CASSGGTSGRGYEQYF TGCGCCAGCAGCGGCGGGACTAGCGGGAGAGGCTACGAGCAGTACTTC
- TRBD2 TRBJ2-7 TRBV4-1 CASSQELAGAYEQYF TGCGCCAGCAGCCAAGAATTAGCGGGAGCCTACGAGCAGTACTTC
- TRBD1 TRBJ1-4 TRBV6-6 CASSYLTGAGEKLFF TGTGCCAGCAGTTACTTGACAGGGGCAGGGGAAAAACTGTTTTTT
- TRBD1 TRBJ1-2 TRBV6-1 CASSEATGGYGYTF TGTGCCAGCAGTGAAGCGACAGGGGGCTATGGCTACACCTTC
- TRBD1 TRBJ2-7 TRBV6-1 CASSEGQGTPYEQYF TGTGCCAGCAGTGAGGGACAGGGGACCCCCTACGAGCAGTACTTC
- TRBD2 TRBJ2-7 TRBV19 CASMEREDSYEQYF TGTGCCAGTATGGAGCGGGAGGACTCCTACGAGCAGTACTTC
- - TRBJ2-5 TRBV4-1 CASSLRIASQETQYF TGCGCCAGCAGCCTTCGAATAGCGTCCCAAGAGACCCAGTACTTC
- - TRBJ2-7 TRBV5-4 CASSFSPSYEQYF TGTGCCAGCAGCTTTTCTCCGTCCTACGAGCAGTACTTC
- - TRBJ1-1 TRBV5-6 CASSLVSGMNTEAFF TGTGCCAGCAGCTTAGTGTCAGGGATGAACACTGAAGCTTTCTTT
- - TRBJ2-7 TRBV6-1 CATEGISYEQYF TGTGCCACCGAGGGAATTTCCTACGAGCAGTACTTC
- TRBD1 TRBJ1-2 TRBV29-1 CSVIDIEGQGLSGYTF TGCAGCGTGATCGACATAGAAGGACAGGGCTTATCTGGCTACACCTTC
few - TRBJ1-5 TRBV11-2 CASSSRLSPQHF TGTGCCAGCAGCTCACGACTGTCGCCCCAGCATTTT
- - TRBJ1-1 TRBV28 CASSLVFMYTEAFF TGTGCCAGCAGTTTAGTTTTTATGTACACTGAAGCTTTCTTT
- - TRBJ2-7 TRBV27 CASRGDEQYF TGTGCCAGCAGAGGGGACGAGCAGTACTTC
- TRBD1 TRBJ1-1 TRBV19 CASTDRALNTEAFF TGTGCCAGTACCGACAGGGCCTTAAACACTGAAGCTTTCTTT
- - TRBJ2-5 TRBV6-6 CASRPAAYQETQYF TGTGCCAGCAGACCCGCTGCTTACCAAGAGACCCAGTACTTC
- - TRBJ2-3 TRBV5-6 CASSLVARTDTQYF TGTGCCAGCAGCTTGGTTGCTCGCACAGATACGCAGTATTTT
- - TRBJ1-5 TRBV19 CASSIGHGNQPQHF TGTGCCAGTAGTATCGGGCACGGAAATCAGCCCCAGCATTTT
- - TRBJ1-2 TRBV4-1 CASSQDQANYGYTF TGCGCCAGCAGCCAAGATCAGGCTAACTATGGCTACACCTTC
- - TRBJ2-7 TRBV10-2 CASRAAAYEQYF TGCGCCAGCAGGGCAGCAGCCTACGAGCAGTACTTC
- - TRBJ1-2 TRBV10-3 CAISEPDRGLSGGYTF TGTGCCATCAGTGAGCCCGATAGGGGACTGTCGGGGGGCTACACCTTC
- - TRBJ2-7 TRBV14 CASSQVGFYDRNYEQYF TGTGCCAGCAGCCAAGTTGGTTTTTACGACAGAAACTACGAGCAGTACTTC
- TRBD2 TRBJ2-7 TRBV5-6 CASSIRTSGSLYEQYF TGTGCCAGCAGCATCAGGACTAGCGGGAGCCTCTACGAGCAGTACTTC
- - TRBJ2-7 TRBV9 CASSPSRAAPGEQYF TGTGCCAGCAGCCCCAGTCGGGCGGCTCCGGGGGAGCAGTACTTC
- - TRBJ2-7 TRBV7-8 CASSLVFYEQYF TGTGCCAGCAGCTTAGTGTTCTACGAGCAGTACTTC
once - TRBJ1-3 TRBV11-1 CASSQDGNPGNTIYF TGTGCCAGCAGCCAGGACGGGAATCCTGGAAACACCATATATTTT
- TRBD1 TRBJ2-5 TRBV5-4 CASSPGGSLTQETQYF TGTGCCAGCAGCCCAGGGGGTTCGTTAACCCAAGAGACCCAGTACTTC
- - TRBJ1-2 TRBV27 CASSFIAGYGYTF TGTGCCAGCAGTTTCATTGCGGGGTATGGCTACACCTTC
- TRBD1 TRBJ1-1 TRBV27 CASSLPYRGVGTEAFF TGTGCCAGCAGTTTACCATACAGGGGGGTAGGAACTGAAGCTTTCTTT
- TRBD2 TRBJ2-3 TRBV6-1 CASSEMAGEQYF TGTGCCAGCAGTGAAATGGCGGGGGAGCAGTATTTT
- TRBD1 TRBJ2-7 TRBV25-1 CASSGEGAREQYF TGTGCCAGCAGTGGAGAGGGGGCGCGCGAGCAGTACTTC
- - TRBJ2-7 TRBV25-1 CASGGLGTYEQYF TGTGCCAGCGGGGGACTGGGGACCTACGAGCAGTACTTC
few TRBD1 TRBJ1-1 TRBV7-3 CASSTSGTDTEAFF TGTGCCAGCAGCACATCCGGGACAGACACTGAAGCTTTCTTT
- - TRBJ2-7 TRBV6-5 CASREGISSYEQYF TGTGCCAGCAGGGAAGGGATAAGCTCCTACGAGCAGTACTTC
- - TRBJ1-1 TRBV9 CASSRAPEAFF TGTGCCAGCAGCCGGGCCCCTGAAGCTTTCTTT
- TRBD1 TRBJ2-7 TRBV19 CASSIGTGYEQYF TGTGCCAGTAGTATAGGGACAGGTTACGAGCAGTACTTC
once TRBD1 TRBJ2-5 TRBV10-1 CASSEQGRQETQYF TGCGCCAGCAGTGAACAGGGGCGCCAAGAGACCCAGTACTTC
- - TRBJ1-1 TRBV19 CASSLDGMNTEAFF TGTGCCAGTAGCCTAGATGGGATGAACACTGAAGCTTTCTTT
- TRBD2 TRBJ2-7 TRBV27 CASTLRGGAGYEQYF TGTGCCAGCACCTTACGGGGGGGGGCGGGCTACGAGCAGTACTTC
- TRBD1 TRBJ1-1 TRBV2 CASLGQGVAEAFF TGTGCCAGCTTGGGACAGGGGGTTGCTGAAGCTTTCTTT